This T cell receptor (beta chain) was sequenced for a study of T cell responses to AZD1222 COVID-19 vaccine. Concerning this clone: Its antigen remains unknown.

CDR1 and CDR2 from the germline V gene are SGHAT and FQNNGV. This CDR3 spans 15 amino acids. Trimming stripped 5 bases from V and 4 bases from J, with 15 bases between. Study observations and caveats: A mostly white British donor set with more females was recruited, and clonal diversity was possibly underestimated. Targeting of unmutated variant regions was reportedly seen in nearly half of spike-specific TCRs.

Sequencing was performed with immunoSEQ multiplex PCR; in TCRdb, only in-frame clones are kept and a portion is missing. Among more than 60,000 clones, over 75% were seen once, and the ten largest hold approximately 19%. The source material was peripheral blood, sampled on day 0 of AZD1222 vaccination. The V call is TRBV11-2, the J call TRBJ1-3, with a possible D match to TRBD1 (5 bases). This clonotype was sampled from an adult in good health. The CDR3 DNA follows: TGTGCCAGCAGCACCGGGGGACGACCAGGAAACACCATATATTTT. It is translated as CASSTGGRPGNTIYF. Full variable domain (remainder filled in from reference TRBV11-2 and TRBJ1-3): EAGVAQSPRYKIIEKRQSVAFWCNPISGHATLYWYQQILGQGPKLLIQFQNNGVVDDSQLPKDRFSAERLKGVDSTLKIQPAKLEDSAVYLCASSTGGRPGNTIYFGEGSWLTVV.